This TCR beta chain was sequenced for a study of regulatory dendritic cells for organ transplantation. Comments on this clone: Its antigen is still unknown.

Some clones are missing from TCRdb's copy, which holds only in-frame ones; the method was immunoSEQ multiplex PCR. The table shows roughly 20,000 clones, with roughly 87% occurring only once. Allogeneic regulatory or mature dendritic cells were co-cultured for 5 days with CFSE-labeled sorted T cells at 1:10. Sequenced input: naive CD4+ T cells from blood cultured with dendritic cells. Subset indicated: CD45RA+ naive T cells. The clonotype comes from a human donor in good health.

CDR3 sequence reads: CSVVRDGRDYGYTF. For the CDR3, the DNA is TGCAGCGTTGTAAGGGATGGCCGGGACTATGGCTACACCTTC. This chain connects TRBV29-1 to TRBJ1-2; D is ambiguous. V was clipped by 4 bases and J by 3 bases, with 15 bases between them. Per germline, CDR1 SQVTM and CDR2 ANQGSEA. The length of the CDR3 is 14 residues.